This paragraph covers one T cell receptor (beta chain) sequence. Its antigen is currently unknown. These data originate in a study of cytomegalovirus exposure and HLA in healthy donors. Findings and limits, study-wide: Associated with cytomegalovirus, according to the listing, were about 160 TCR beta chains.

Trimming stripped 4 bases from V and 0 bases from J, with 19 bases between. Germline CDR1 reads WSHSY; CDR2 reads SAAADI. The CDR3 runs 18 residues. Profiled with immunoSEQ multiplex PCR; TCRdb holds only in-frame clones, not every one. This table holds roughly 140,000 clones, around 84% found once. The chain joins TRBV10-2 to TRBJ2-1; D perhaps matches TRBD2 (6 bases). The sequencing sample was made of PBMCs. The TCR sequence derives from a man younger than 35 in good health and CMV-seropositive. CDR3 coding DNA: TGCGCCAGCAGTGTTTGGCTAGCGAATCTCCGCTCCTACAATGAGCAGTTCTTC. Protein sequence: CASSVWLANLRSYNEQFF.